Each of the 5 T cell receptor beta chains below was sequenced from the same sample in a study of early T cells in non-severe SARS-CoV-2 infection. TCRdb redid the calling of the 5' RACE reads with MiXCR, one entry per CDR3 protein. The data show about 120,000 distinct CDR3 sequences, about 12% seen once. The material sequenced was whole blood, taken at baseline. The receptor source for this set is an adult who was a healthcare worker with PCR-confirmed SARS-CoV-2 infection or an uninfected control (not recorded which).

This clonotype has just a few counts. The rearrangement uses TRBV7-2 and TRBJ2-3; TRBD1 matches at 11 bases. After removal of 3 bases from V and 6 bases from J, the junction contained 11 bases not matched to a gene. This CDR3 spans 17 amino acids. Germline CDR1 and CDR2: SGHTA and FQGNSA. The CDR3 DNA reads as TGTGCCAGCAGCTTGGCCGGGACAGGGGGTTCGTTGGATACGCAGTATTTT. As protein: CASSLAGTGGSLDTQYF. Drawing the rest from reference TRBV7-2 and TRBJ2-3, the complete variable domain is GAGVSQSPSNKVTEKGKDVELRCDPISGHTALYWYRQSLGQGLEFLIYFQGNSAPDKSGLPSDRFSAERTGGSVSTLTIQRTQQEDSAVYLCASSLAGTGGSLDTQYFGPGTRLTVL.

The chain joins TRBV12-3 or TRBV12-4 to TRBJ1-1; 8 bases are a match to TRBD1. V was pared by 6 bases and J by 1 base, with 4 bases of the junction left unmatched. This CDR3 has 14 amino acids. CDR3 coding DNA: TGTGCCAGCAGGCGACAGGGGCAGAACACTGAAGCTTTCTTT. Translated: CASRRQGQNTEAFF.

At least ten counts were recorded for this clonotype. The chain recombines TRBV19 with TRBJ2-3, with D perhaps matching TRBD2 (6 bases). The CDR3 is made up of 16 amino acids. From germline, CDR1 is LNHDA and CDR2 SQIVND (reference sequence). V lost 8 bases, J lost 0 bases, and 18 bases lay in between. CDR3 in amino acids: CASCLGGTLSTDTQYF. The CDR3, as DNA: TGTGCCAGTTGCTTAGGCGGGACCCTTAGCACAGATACGCAGTATTTT. Using reference TRBV19 and TRBJ2-3 for the parts outside the CDR3, the full variable domain is DGGITQSPKYLFRKEGQNVTLSCEQNLNHDAMYWYRQDPGQGLRLIYYSQIVNDFQKGDIAEGYSVSREKKESFPLTVTSAQKNPTAFYLCASCLGGTLSTDTQYFGPGTRLTVL.

This clonotype has a count of ten or more. The genes are TRBV7-6 and TRBJ2-7; 8 positions agree with TRBD2. Germline CDR1 SGHVS, CDR2 FNYEAQ. CDR3 length: 17 amino acids. V lost 2 bases, J lost 2 bases, and 11 bases stayed unmatched. In DNA, the CDR3 is TGTGCCAGCAGCTTATTGCCGGGGGGGACCGAGACCTACGAGCAGTACTTC. This codes for CASSLLPGGTETYEQYF.

The V gene is TRBV5-1, the J gene TRBJ1-2; TRBD1 matches at 7 bases. The CDR3 covers 14 residues. V trimming: 2 bases; J trimming: 4 bases; junction bases outside the gene matches: 5. The germline gives CDR1 SGHRS, CDR2 YFSETQ. CDR3 protein: CASSLEGASYGYTF. As DNA, the CDR3 is TGCGCCAGCAGCTTAGAGGGGGCAAGCTATGGCTACACCTTC.